This note documents a single T cell receptor (beta chain) sequence. The protocol was immunoSEQ multiplex PCR, while the TCRdb copy is restricted to in-frame clones and leaves out a portion. The table lists 95,000 to 150,000 clones, 84% of them singletons. These data originate in a study of blood T cell repertoires in COVID-19. Study summary: Samples representing acute and convalescent COVID-19 were sourced from the United States, Italy and Spain. The analysed material was cDNA or gDNA that came from T cells, B-cell-depleted T cells, or PBMCs.

The CDR3 covers 15 residues. CDR1 is LGHNA, CDR2 YSLEER, per germline. The ends were cut back, 4 bases at V and 3 bases at J, with 10 bases in the middle. The study assigned cohorts using participant-reported clinical history. Among Cohort 3 donors, those recovered had two negative PCRs, clearance, or symptom resolution. What was sequenced was PBMCs or T cells enriched from blood (not recorded which). The sequence was obtained from a woman aged 25 to 39 who had recovered from COVID-19. The chain carries TRBV4-3 and TRBJ2-6; tentative D call: TRBD1 (6 bases). CDR3 residues: CASSPWTDGANVLTF. In nucleotides, the CDR3 is TGCGCCAGCAGCCCATGGACAGATGGGGCCAACGTCCTGACTTTC.